Listed below are T cell receptor beta chains from one sample, sequenced in a study of OX40 agonist ivuxolimab in advanced cancers. Profiled with immunoSEQ multiplex PCR; TCRdb holds only in-frame clones, not every one. The sample holds 60,000 to 90,000 clones, about 86% seen once. The specimen was CD4+ or CD8+ T cells sorted from blood, collected in a trial of the OX40 agonist ivuxolimab. These receptors all come from an adult with an advanced solid tumor such as melanoma, head and neck, liver or kidney cancer. Both conserved end residues are trimmed from each CDR3.

TRBV4-1 ASARGVGEGETQY
TRBV27 ASSSNLGGRNYGYT
TRBV6-6 ASSYGLAAPQETQY
TRBV5-1 ASSPGPGMNTEAF
TRBV28 ASSPGGLYGYT
TRBV30 AWSDWSNQPQH
TRBV7-3 ASSLGRYNSPLH
TRBV18 ASSPGQGLQF
TRBV19 ASSTGARRDEQY
TRBV6-1 ASSGLAYNEQF
TRBV11-2 ASSHTDTQY
TRBV9 ASSVGDRGNSPLH
TRBV4-3 ASSLAGLAGNYNEQF
TRBV5-5 ASSWTGGSGYT
TRBV5-4 ASSYGLAGNTGELF
TRBV29-1 SVEDDPGGKQF
TRBV7-3 ASSLSPGTDNEQF
TRBV27 ASRSPSGGLREQY
TRBV14 ASSQSELAVLGGELF
TRBV4-3 ASSQRSQGEQY
TRBV7-7 ASSLGSTDTQY
TRBV5-1 ASSPGSRGGTQY
TRBV4-1 ASSLGGLDEKLF
TRBV6-1 ASSENGGQPQH
TRBV18 ASHRDRGWETQY
TRBV11-1 ASSLARDLQETQY
TRBV7-9 ASSFGQVANNEQF
TRBV7-2 ASSALIYTEAF
TRBV7-6 ASSAAGTASGELF
TRBV25-1 ASSATGGGYGYT
TRBV5-4 ASSSSTRGRGRSYGYT
TRBV21-1 ASSARSGEQF
TRBV9 ASSSRGGGSGELF
TRBV9 ASSVDSRSYEQY
TRBV7-2 ASSPLSGAFNNEQF
TRBV2 ATSRQGPTYEQY
TRBV6-5 ASSYRDRARETQY
TRBV6-4 ASSARYTSGGAYNEQF
TRBV4-3 ASSRKLRGDTQY
TRBV4-3 ASSQERLSKGGSPLH
TRBV4-1 ASSPPDRSLYNEQF
TRBV15 ATSLRQDYGYT
TRBV5-1 ASSMGLAGNTGELF
TRBV18 ASSPLAGERRAKNIQY
TRBV5-1 ASSLQGTNSPLH
TRBV5-4 ASRATSTMGTGELF
TRBV7-2 ASSLATGTGGNQPQH
TRBV5-1 ASREIPGQGIYGYT
TRBV18 ASSQASPANYGYT
TRBV4-1 ASSQAGQPNGETQY
TRBV10-3 AISAGRDGTDTQY
TRBV30 AWIGRDRLNSPLH
TRBV18 ASSGTSGSRDTQY
TRBV29-1 SVYRTSQSETQY
TRBV7-9 ASSLGQARGYEQY
TRBV28 AVLAGPDTEAF
TRBV11-3 ASSQRGLAGQETQY
TRBV5-1 ASSYTGVNTGELF
TRBV15 ATSRDLWGGSEKLF
TRBV10-2 ASSRYEDNEQF